This TCR beta chain emerged from a study of beta chain features in type 1 diabetes. Study-wide points: Shorter TCRB CDR3s, moderately but significantly so, were found in Type 1 diabetes patients in all four CD4+ subsets. With patients and controls alike, PCR might favor shorter templates to an equal degree. No resolution was reached here on whether HLA type influences TCRB rearrangement.

Sort purity for all populations was recorded as exceeding 98%. TCRB transcripts that were expressed got sequenced, as all of the isolated RNA had been reverse transcribed. Assay: immunoSEQ multiplex PCR; the TCRdb copy retains only in-frame clones and omits some. Of about 900,000 clones detected, about a sixth appear once; the ten largest clones hold 0.02% to 0.03%. This clone has a handful of counts. Antigen specificity is unknown. This clonotype was obtained from a woman aged 18-29 years in good health. The sequencing input was naive CD4+ T cells from blood.

The DNA for the CDR3 is TGTGCCAGCAGGGTTGCCGGGGAGCTGTTTTTT. As protein: CASRVAGELFF. This sequence joins TRBV2 and TRBJ2-2; D is uncertain. Germline V gene lookup returns CDR1 SNHLY and CDR2 FYNNEI. The CDR3 is made up of 11 amino acids. The V gene lost 6 bases and the J gene lost 6 bases, with 5 bases spanning the gap.